These 26 T cell receptor beta chains originate from one sample sequenced in a study of radiotherapy plus CTLA-4 blockade in lung cancer. Assay used: immunoSEQ multiplex PCR; TCRdb lists only in-frame clones, some missing. The sample lists roughly 62,000 clones; more than 70% were seen once. Sample: peripheral blood, taken from a patient treated with radiotherapy plus ipilimumab. Every receptor here comes from a human donor with non-small cell lung cancer who had a complete response to radiotherapy plus ipilimumab.

Many counts were recorded for this clone. The chain has TRBV6-6 and TRBJ1-5, with D maybe TRBD1 (6 bases). The CDR3 spans 14 residues. CDR1 and CDR2 (germline): MNHNY, SVGAGI (reference sequence). With 0 bases removed from V and 5 bases from J, the gap between germline ends came to 8 bases. CDR3 in DNA: TGTGCCAGCAGTTACTCGCAGGGGTATCAGCCCCAGCATTTT. Amino acid sequence: CASSYSQGYQPQHF.

In this sample, this clone turned up once. The chain uses TRBV19 and TRBJ2-1; TRBD2 aligns across 10 bases. Looked up from germline, CDR1 is LNHDA and CDR2 is SQIVND (reference sequence). Trimming took 5 bases from V and 2 from J; bases not matched to a gene: 6. The CDR3 sequence is 16 residues long. In DNA, the CDR3 is TGTGCCAGTAGTCGGAAGCGGGAGGGCCCCTACAATGAGCAGTTCTTC. Amino acids: CASSRKREGPYNEQFF.

In its sample, this clone was seen a few times. V usage is TRBV5-8 and J usage is TRBJ1-2; D remains unclear. Germline lookup yields CDR1 SGHTS and CDR2 YDEGEE. Trimming cost V 2 bases and J 5 bases, with 7 bases left between them. The CDR3 length is 12 residues. The CDR3 reads CASSFRGYGYTF. In DNA, the CDR3 is TGTGCCAGCAGCTTTCGAGGATATGGCTACACCTTC.

The J gene is TRBJ2-5, the V gene TRBV27; TRBD2 agrees at 10 bases. Germline loops: CDR1 MNHEY, CDR2 SMNVEV (reference sequence). The J segment lost 4 bases and the V segment lost 7 bases, leaving 6 bases of the junction unmatched. The CDR3 contains 14 residues. CDR3 sequence (DNA): TGTGCCAGCAAAAATAGCGGGGGGATAGAGACCCAGTACTTC. Protein: CASKNSGGIETQYF.

V usage is TRBV5-8 and J usage is TRBJ2-1; 8 bases align to TRBD2. V lost 7 bases, J lost 4 bases, and 10 bases stayed unmatched. This CDR3 is built from 15 residues. CDR1 SGHTS and CDR2 YDEGEE come from the germline V gene. CDR3 residues: CASRWGREVYNEQFF. Written as DNA, the CDR3 is TGTGCCAGCCGCTGGGGGCGGGAGGTGTACAATGAGCAGTTCTTC. Filled out from reference TRBV5-8 and TRBJ2-1, the complete variable domain reads EAGVTQSPTHLIKTRGQQATLRCSPISGHTSVYWYQQALGLGLQFLLWYDEGEERNRGNFPPRFSGRQFPNYSSELNVNALELEDSALYLCASRWGREVYNEQFFGPGTRLTVL.

This clone was seen a few times. The chain couples TRBV6-6 to TRBJ1-4; the D gene is possibly TRBD1 (6 bases). Germline CDR1 reads MNHNY; CDR2 reads SVGAGI (reference sequence). Between the trimmed V and J ends, which lost 6 bases and 9 bases, there was a span of 17 bases. The CDR3 runs 14 residues. CDR3 amino acids: CASRTEGGNQKLFF. DNA of the CDR3: TGTGCCAGCAGGACGGAGGGGGGGAACCAAAAACTGTTTTTT.

The sample holds a few counts of this clone. The chain combines TRBV18 with TRBJ2-3; tentative D call: TRBD2 (6 bases). This CDR3 spans 16 amino acids. The ends were cut back, 3 bases at V and 2 bases at J, with 15 bases in the middle. CDR1 and CDR2 (germline): KGHSH, LQKENI. The CDR3 loop reads CASSPTPAGNTDTQYF. The CDR3 DNA reads as TGTGCCAGCTCACCCACACCGGCGGGAAACACAGATACGCAGTATTTT. Combining the CDR3 with reference TRBV18 and TRBJ2-3 gives the whole variable domain NAGVMQNPRHLVRRRGQEARLRCSPMKGHSHVYWYRQLPEEGLKFMVYLQKENIIDESGMPKERFSAEFPKEGPSILRIQQVVRGDSAAYFCASSPTPAGNTDTQYFGPGTRLTVL.

The chain carries TRBV6-1 and TRBJ2-3; 13 nucleotides agree with TRBD2. Germline assignment: CDR1 MNHNS and CDR2 SASEGT. The J segment lost 5 bases and the V segment lost 2 bases, leaving 16 bases of the junction unmatched. This CDR3 has 20 residues. The DNA of the CDR3 is TGTGCCAGCAGTGAAATCCCCCCCCGGACTAGCGGGAGCATTAGAGATACGCAGTATTTT. As protein: CASSEIPPRTSGSIRDTQYF.

The V call is TRBV4-1, the J call TRBJ1-1; 9 bases line up with TRBD1. The CDR3 extends over 17 amino acids. V was pared by 3 bases and J by 4 bases, with 12 bases of the junction left unmatched. Looked up from germline, CDR1 is MGHRA and CDR2 is YSYEKL. The CDR3, as DNA: TGCGCCAGCAGCCACATGACAGGGGGGATCGCTGGCACTGAAGCTTTCTTT. Translation gives CASSHMTGGIAGTEAFF.

The rearrangement links TRBV2 to TRBJ2-7; 10 nucleotides agree with TRBD1. Germline-derived CDR1 and CDR2 are SNHLY and FYNNEI. CDR3 length equals 14 residues. J gave up 6 bases and V 6 bases, and 8 bases lay outside the gene matches. CDR3 residues: CASSPRQGAVEQYF. CDR3 sequence (DNA): TGTGCCAGCAGCCCAAGACAGGGGGCGGTCGAGCAGTACTTC.

The chain is built from TRBV4-3 and TRBJ2-1, with TRBD1 identical over 8 bases. CDR1 and CDR2 from the germline V gene are LGHNA and YSLEER. With 1 base clipped from V and 7 bases from J, the junction kept 6 bases outside the gene matches. The CDR3 length is 15 residues. The CDR3 DNA reads TGCGCCAGCAGCCAAGCGATCAGGGGGCCAAATGAGCAGTTCTTC. Its translation: CASSQAIRGPNEQFF.

The chain combines TRBV7-9 with TRBJ2-5; unclear D gene. This CDR3 spans 15 amino acids. Germline CDR1 reads SEHNR; CDR2 reads FQNEAQ (reference sequence). V lost 4 bases to trimming and J lost 7 bases, with 19 bases between them. The CDR3 spells CASSSVARVYGTQYF. CDR3 DNA sequence: TGTGCCAGCAGCTCCGTAGCCCGTGTTTATGGGACCCAGTACTTC. The complete variable domain, with remaining parts taken from reference TRBV7-9 and TRBJ2-5, reads DTGVSQNPRHKITKRGQNVTFRCDPISEHNRLYWYRQTLGQGPEFLTYFQNEAQLEKSRLLSDRFSAERPKGSFSTLEIQRTEQGDSAMYLCASSSVARVYGTQYFGPGTRLLVL.

The CDR3 loop reads CATSREQGAWEKLFF. The CDR3 DNA reads as TGTGCCACCAGCAGAGAACAGGGGGCTTGGGAAAAACTGTTTTTT. The chain carries TRBV15 and TRBJ1-4; 9 nucleotides agree with TRBD1. Germline CDR1 LNHNV, CDR2 YYDKDF (reference sequence). The CDR3 has 15 amino acids. Germline trimming cut 0 bases from V and 8 bases from J; bases unmatched to any gene: 4.

The rearrangement uses TRBV19 and TRBJ1-5; TRBD1 matches 10 bases. There are 15 residues in the CDR3. Germline CDR1 LNHDA, CDR2 SQIVND (reference sequence). Germline trimming cut 5 bases from V and 3 bases from J; bases unmatched to any gene: 4. The CDR3 loop reads CASSEDRGNNQPQHF. The CDR3 DNA is TGTGCCAGTAGTGAGGACAGGGGGAACAATCAGCCCCAGCATTTT.

The chain has TRBV27 and TRBJ1-1, with a weak D call TRBD1 (6 bases). Germline-derived CDR1 and CDR2 are MNHEY and SMNVEV (reference sequence). The CDR3 extends over 19 amino acids. Between the trimmed V and J ends, which lost 4 bases and 0 bases, there was a span of 24 bases. The CDR3 DNA is TGTGCCAGCAGTTCCACGGCCAGGGGTGGAATCGGAATGAACACTGAAGCTTTCTTT. It translates to CASSSTARGGIGMNTEAFF.

The table lists this clone with a few counts. The CDR3 bases are TGTGCCAGCTCACCCCTCCCACCGGGCCAGGGGTTTGGTGGAAACACCATATATTTT. Protein sequence: CASSPLPPGQGFGGNTIYF. The chain has TRBV18 and TRBJ1-3; the D gene is possibly TRBD1 (6 bases). The V end was cut by 3 bases, the J end by 3 bases, with 24 bases between. Per germline, CDR1 KGHSH and CDR2 LQKENI. The CDR3 covers 19 residues.

The chain has TRBV5-1 and TRBJ2-7; TRBD1 matches 10 bases. Germline V gene sequence: CDR1 SGHRS, CDR2 YFSETQ. The CDR3 is 15 residues long. V shed 1 base, J shed 2 bases, and the junction held 3 bases outside the gene matches. The DNA of the CDR3 is TGCGCCAGCAGCTTGCCCGGGACAGGGGCCTACGAGCAGTACTTC. Protein product: CASSLPGTGAYEQYF.

The chain combines TRBV12-5 with TRBJ2-5, with 10 bases aligning to TRBD1. V lost 7 bases and J lost 7; bases outside the gene matches: 12. This CDR3 is 15 amino acids long. The germline V gene encodes CDR1 LGHNT and CDR2 FRNRAP. CDR3 sequence reads: CASVGAGQGWGTQYF. The CDR3 DNA reads as TGTGCTAGTGTTGGGGCGGGACAGGGGTGGGGGACCCAGTACTTC. Combining the CDR3 with reference TRBV12-5 and TRBJ2-5 gives the whole variable domain DARVTQTPRHKVTEMGQEVTMRCQPILGHNTVFWYRQTMMQGLELLAYFRNRAPLDDSGMPKDRFSAEMPDATLATLKIQPSEPRDSAVYFCASVGAGQGWGTQYFGPGTRLLVL.

This chain joins TRBV27 and TRBJ2-1, with 8 bases aligning to TRBD1. CDR3 length: 15 residues. J was trimmed by 9 bases and V by 5 bases; bases with no gene match: 12. CDR1 and CDR2 from the germline V gene are MNHEY and SMNVEV (reference sequence). CDR3 nucleotide sequence: TGTGCCAGCAGTATGGCCCCACAGGGGGGAGGTGAGCAGTTCTTC. As protein: CASSMAPQGGGEQFF.

The chain uses TRBV5-5 and TRBJ2-7, with D perhaps matching TRBD1 (5 bases). CDR3 length: 16 amino acids. Germline CDR1 SGHKS, CDR2 YYEKEE (reference sequence). V was clipped by 1 base and J by 4 bases, with 18 bases between them. CDR3 bases: TGTGCCAGCAGCTTGATTTTTTGGGGCAGTTCATACGAGCAGTACTTC. It is translated as CASSLIFWGSSYEQYF.

The genes are TRBV28 and TRBJ1-6, with 8 bases identical to TRBD1. V lost 7 bases and J lost 10; bases outside the gene matches: 9. The CDR3 extends over 14 amino acids. Germline values: CDR1 MDHEN, CDR2 SYDVKM. The CDR3 DNA follows: TGTGCCAGCACCAGGGACAGGAATGGGTCACCCCTCCACTTT. It encodes CASTRDRNGSPLHF.

The genes are TRBV7-2 and TRBJ2-1, with D uncertain. CDR1 is SGHTA, CDR2 FQGNSA, per germline. The length of the CDR3 is 11 residues. V lost 3 bases, J lost 10 bases, and 7 bases lay in between. The CDR3 nucleotides are TGTGCCAGCAGCTTTACTAAAGAGCAGTTCTTC. It codes for CASSFTKEQFF.

The chain uses TRBV2 and TRBJ2-2, with D maybe TRBD1 (5 bases). Germline CDR1 SNHLY, CDR2 FYNNEI. CDR3 length equals 15 residues. Trimming removed 8 bases at V and 5 bases at J, with 18 bases between. CDR3 region: CASSLKFQGTGELFF. The CDR3 DNA is TGTGCCAGCTCCCTGAAGTTTCAGGGAACCGGGGAGCTGTTTTTT.

The rearrangement joins TRBV11-2 to TRBJ2-7; 9 bases agree with TRBD2. Trimming removed 3 bases from V and 11 bases from J; junction bases left unmatched: 8. The CDR3 is 13 residues long. Germline V gene data show CDR1 as SGHAT and CDR2 as FQNNGV. CDR3 in amino acids: CASSFSGSPHEYF. The CDR3 coding sequence is TGTGCCAGCAGCTTTAGCGGGAGTCCCCACGAGTACTTC.

A remark on this clone: At one end, the junction sequence differs from germline, possibly due to a read error. V and J are TRBV29-1 and TRBJ2-3, with TRBD2 identical over 16 bases. The CDR3 has 17 amino acids. CDR1 SQVTM and CDR2 ANQGSEA come from the germline V gene. This CDR3 is CSVEGTSGGAIPDTQYF. Here the CDR3 DNA reads TGCAGCGTGGAAGGGACTAGCGGGGGGGCCATACCAGATACGCAGTATTTT.

The chain uses TRBV29-1 and TRBJ2-4, with a possible D match to TRBD1 (5 bases). The germline CDR1 and CDR2 sequences are SQVTM and ANQGSEA. Trimming cost V 6 bases and J 5 bases, with 17 bases left between them. CDR3 size: 14 residues. The CDR3: CSVRVSSFENIQYF. CDR3 in DNA: TGCAGCGTCAGGGTTTCGTCTTTTGAAAACATTCAGTACTTC.